This TCR beta chain was sequenced during a study of CD8 T cells in ankylosing spondylitis. Findings and limits, study-wide: Within peripheral blood, clones linked to disease were CD8+ and relatively rare. Earlier literature documents some of the motif variants in reactive arthritis synovial fluid and blood.

CDR3 length equals 14 residues. V shed 5 bases and J shed 4 bases, with 15 bases lying between them. Making the TCR beta libraries involved quantitative 5'-RACE with molecular barcodes. TCRdb passed the 5' RACE reads through MiXCR, listing each CDR3 protein once. The sample records about 160,000 distinct CDR3 sequences, approximately 9% being singletons. This clonotype was counted a few times. Antigen: not known. The rearrangement links TRBV12-3 or TRBV12-4 to TRBJ2-7; D not certain. The TCR was taken from a female donor with ankylosing spondylitis or in good health (not recorded which). The source material was blood, either unsorted or a sorted T cell fraction (not recorded which). The CDR3 DNA follows: TGTGCCAGCAGTACTTCCCAAATCCCTTACGAGCAGTACTTC. It is translated as CASSTSQIPYEQYF.